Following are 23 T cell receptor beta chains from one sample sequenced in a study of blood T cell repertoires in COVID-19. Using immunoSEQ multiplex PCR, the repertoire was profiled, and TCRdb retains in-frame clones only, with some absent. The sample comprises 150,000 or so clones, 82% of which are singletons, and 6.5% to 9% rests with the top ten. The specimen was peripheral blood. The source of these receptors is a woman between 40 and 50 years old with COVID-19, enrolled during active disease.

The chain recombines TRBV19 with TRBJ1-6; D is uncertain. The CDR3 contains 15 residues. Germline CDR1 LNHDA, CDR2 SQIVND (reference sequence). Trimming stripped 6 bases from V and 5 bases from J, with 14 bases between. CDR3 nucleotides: TGTGCCAGTAGGAGGGCCGCGGCAAATAATTCACCCCTCCACTTT. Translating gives CASRRAAANNSPLHF.

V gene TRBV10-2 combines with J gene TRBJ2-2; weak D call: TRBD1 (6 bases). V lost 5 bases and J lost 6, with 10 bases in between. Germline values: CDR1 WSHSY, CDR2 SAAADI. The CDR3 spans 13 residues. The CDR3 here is CASSQGFAGELFF. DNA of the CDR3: TGCGCCAGCAGTCAGGGGTTCGCCGGGGAGCTGTTTTTT.

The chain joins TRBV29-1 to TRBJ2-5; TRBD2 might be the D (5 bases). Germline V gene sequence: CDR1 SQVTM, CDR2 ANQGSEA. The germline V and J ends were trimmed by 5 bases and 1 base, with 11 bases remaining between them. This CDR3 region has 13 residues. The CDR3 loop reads CSVTASSQETQYF. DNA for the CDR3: TGCAGCGTTACGGCTAGCAGCCAAGAGACCCAGTACTTC.

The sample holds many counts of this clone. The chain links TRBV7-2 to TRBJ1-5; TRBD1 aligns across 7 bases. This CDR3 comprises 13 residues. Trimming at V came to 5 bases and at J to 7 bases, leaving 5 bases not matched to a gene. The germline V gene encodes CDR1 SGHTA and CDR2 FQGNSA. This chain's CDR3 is CASSPEDRQPQHF. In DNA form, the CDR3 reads TGTGCCAGCAGCCCGGAGGACAGGCAGCCCCAGCATTTT.

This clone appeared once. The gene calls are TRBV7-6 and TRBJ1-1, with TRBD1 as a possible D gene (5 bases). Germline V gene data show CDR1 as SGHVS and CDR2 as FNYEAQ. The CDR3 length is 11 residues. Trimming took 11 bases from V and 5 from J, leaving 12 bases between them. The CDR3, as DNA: TGTGCCGGCGCAGGGACTACTGAAGCTTTCTTT. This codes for CAGAGTTEAFF.

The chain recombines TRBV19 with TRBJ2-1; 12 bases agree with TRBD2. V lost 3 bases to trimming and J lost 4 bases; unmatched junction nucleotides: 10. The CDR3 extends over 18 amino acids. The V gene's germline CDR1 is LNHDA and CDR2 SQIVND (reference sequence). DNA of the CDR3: TGTGCCAGTAGTATGTTTTCTAGCGGGGGGGCCGCGTACAATGAGCAGTTCTTC. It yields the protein CASSMFSSGGAAYNEQFF.

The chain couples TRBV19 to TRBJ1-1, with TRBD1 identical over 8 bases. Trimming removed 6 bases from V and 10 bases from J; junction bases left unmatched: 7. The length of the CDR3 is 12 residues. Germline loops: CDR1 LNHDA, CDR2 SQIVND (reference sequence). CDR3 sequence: CASSLDRVTAFF. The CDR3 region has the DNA TGTGCCAGTAGCCTGGACAGGGTTACAGCTTTCTTT.

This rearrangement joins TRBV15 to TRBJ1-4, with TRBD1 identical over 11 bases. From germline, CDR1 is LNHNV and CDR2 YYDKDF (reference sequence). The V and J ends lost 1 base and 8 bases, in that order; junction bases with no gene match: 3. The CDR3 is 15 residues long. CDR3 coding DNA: TGTGCCACCAGCAGAGCCGGGACAGGGGGGGAAAAACTGTTTTTT. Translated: CATSRAGTGGEKLFF.

This chain's CDR3 is CASSTSGGGDEQFF. As DNA, the CDR3 is TGTGCCAGTAGTACTAGCGGAGGGGGGGATGAGCAGTTCTTC. The genes are TRBV19 and TRBJ2-1, with D possibly TRBD2 on 7 matching bases. The CDR3 is made up of 14 amino acids. Germline V gene lookup returns CDR1 LNHDA and CDR2 SQIVND (reference sequence). Trimming cost V 4 bases and J 8 bases, with 15 bases left between them.

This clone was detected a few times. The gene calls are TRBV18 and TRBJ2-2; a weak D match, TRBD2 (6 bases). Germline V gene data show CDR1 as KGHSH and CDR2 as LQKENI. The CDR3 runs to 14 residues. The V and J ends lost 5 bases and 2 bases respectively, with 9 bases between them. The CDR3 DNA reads TGTGCCAGCTCATCGACTAGTAACACCGGGGAGCTGTTTTTT. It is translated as CASSSTSNTGELFF. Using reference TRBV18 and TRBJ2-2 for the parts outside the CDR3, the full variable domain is NAGVMQNPRHLVRRRGQEARLRCSPMKGHSHVYWYRQLPEEGLKFMVYLQKENIIDESGMPKERFSAEFPKEGPSILRIQQVVRGDSAAYFCASSSTSNTGELFFGEGSRLTVL.

Here the CDR3 reads CASSKGTGEQPQHF. In DNA form, the CDR3 reads TGTGCCAGTAGTAAAGGGACAGGGGAGCAGCCCCAGCATTTT. The chain joins TRBV19 to TRBJ1-5, with 10 bases aligning to TRBD1. J was trimmed by 7 bases and V by 4 bases; bases with no gene match: 4. The length of the CDR3 is 14 residues. Germline V lookup: CDR1 LNHDA, CDR2 SQIVND (reference sequence).

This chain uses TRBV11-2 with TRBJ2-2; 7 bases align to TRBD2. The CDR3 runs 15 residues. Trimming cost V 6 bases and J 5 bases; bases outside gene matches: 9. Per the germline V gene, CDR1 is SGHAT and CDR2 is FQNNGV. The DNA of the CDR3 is TGTGCCAGCAGTTTGGCAGGGAGGGGTACCGGGGAGCTGTTTTTT. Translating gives CASSLAGRGTGELFF. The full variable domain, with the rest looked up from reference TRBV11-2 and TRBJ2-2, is EAGVAQSPRYKIIEKRQSVAFWCNPISGHATLYWYQQILGQGPKLLIQFQNNGVVDDSQLPKDRFSAERLKGVDSTLKIQPAKLEDSAVYLCASSLAGRGTGELFFGEGSRLTVL.

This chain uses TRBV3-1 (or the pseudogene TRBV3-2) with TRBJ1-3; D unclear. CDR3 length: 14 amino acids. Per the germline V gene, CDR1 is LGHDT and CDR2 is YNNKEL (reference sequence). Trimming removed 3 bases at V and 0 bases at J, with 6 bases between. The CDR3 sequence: CASSHGDSGNTIYF. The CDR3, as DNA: TGTGCCAGCAGCCACGGGGACTCTGGAAACACCATATATTTT.

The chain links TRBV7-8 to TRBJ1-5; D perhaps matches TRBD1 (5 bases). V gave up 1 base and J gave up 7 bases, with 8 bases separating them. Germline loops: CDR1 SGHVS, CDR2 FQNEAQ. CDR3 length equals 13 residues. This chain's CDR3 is CASSLVGGQPQHF. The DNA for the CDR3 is TGTGCCAGCAGCTTAGTGGGGGGGCAGCCCCAGCATTTT. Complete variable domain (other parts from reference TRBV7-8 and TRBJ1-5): GAGVSQSPRYKVAKRGQDVALRCDPISGHVSLFWYQQALGQGPEFLTYFQNEAQLDKSGLPSDRFFAERPEGSVSTLKIQRTQQEDSAVYLCASSLVGGQPQHFGDGTRLSIL.

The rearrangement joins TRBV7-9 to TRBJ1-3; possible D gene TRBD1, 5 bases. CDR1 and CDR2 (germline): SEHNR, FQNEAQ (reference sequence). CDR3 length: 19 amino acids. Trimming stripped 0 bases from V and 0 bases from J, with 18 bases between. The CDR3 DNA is TGTGCCAGCAGCTTAGCGTTAACGAAGGGGTCAGTCTCTGGAAACACCATATATTTT. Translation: CASSLALTKGSVSGNTIYF. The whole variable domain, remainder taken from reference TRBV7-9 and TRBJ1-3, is DTGVSQNPRHKITKRGQNVTFRCDPISEHNRLYWYRQTLGQGPEFLTYFQNEAQLEKSRLLSDRFSAERPKGSFSTLEIQRTEQGDSAMYLCASSLALTKGSVSGNTIYFGEGSWLTVV.

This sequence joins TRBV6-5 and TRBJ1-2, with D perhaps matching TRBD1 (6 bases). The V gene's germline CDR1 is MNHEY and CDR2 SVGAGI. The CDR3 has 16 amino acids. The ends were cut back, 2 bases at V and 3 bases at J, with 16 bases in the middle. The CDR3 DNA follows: TGTGCCAGCAGTTACACCCGCGGGGGGCGTTACTATGGCTACACCTTC. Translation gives CASSYTRGGRYYGYTF.

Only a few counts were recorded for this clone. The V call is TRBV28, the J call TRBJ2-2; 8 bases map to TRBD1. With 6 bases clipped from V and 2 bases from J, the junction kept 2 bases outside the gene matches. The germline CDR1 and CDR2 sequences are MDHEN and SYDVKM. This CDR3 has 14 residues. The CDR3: CASRGTGNTGELFF. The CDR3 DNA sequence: TGTGCCAGCAGGGGGACAGGAAACACCGGGGAGCTGTTTTTT.

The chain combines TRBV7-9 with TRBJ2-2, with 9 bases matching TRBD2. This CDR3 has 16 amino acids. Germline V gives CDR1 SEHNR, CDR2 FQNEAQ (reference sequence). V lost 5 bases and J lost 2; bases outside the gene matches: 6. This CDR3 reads CASSHSSGANTGELFF. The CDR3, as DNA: TGTGCCAGCAGCCATTCTAGCGGGGCAAACACCGGGGAGCTGTTTTTT.

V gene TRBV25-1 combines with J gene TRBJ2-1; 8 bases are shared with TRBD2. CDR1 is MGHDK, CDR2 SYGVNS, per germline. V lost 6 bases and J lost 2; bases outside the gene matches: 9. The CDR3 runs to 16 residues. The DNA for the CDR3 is TGTGCCAGCAGGGAAACCGGGACTAGGACCTACAATGAGCAGTTCTTC. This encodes CASRETGTRTYNEQFF. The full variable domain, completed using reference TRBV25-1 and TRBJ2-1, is EADIYQTPRYLVIGTGKKITLECSQTMGHDKMYWYQQDPGMELHLIHYSYGVNSTEKGDLSSESTVSRIRTEHFPLTLESARPSHTSQYLCASRETGTRTYNEQFFGPGTRLTVL.

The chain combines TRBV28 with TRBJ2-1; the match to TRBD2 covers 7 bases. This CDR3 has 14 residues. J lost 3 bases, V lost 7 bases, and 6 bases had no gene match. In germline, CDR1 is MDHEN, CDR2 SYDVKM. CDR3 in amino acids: CASIPAGHYNEQFF. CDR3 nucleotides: TGTGCCAGCATTCCAGCGGGGCACTACAATGAGCAGTTCTTC.

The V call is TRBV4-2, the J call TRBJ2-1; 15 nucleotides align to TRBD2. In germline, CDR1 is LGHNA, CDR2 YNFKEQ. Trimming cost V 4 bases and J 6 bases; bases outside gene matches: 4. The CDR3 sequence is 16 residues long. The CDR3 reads CASSRGTSGGSNEQFF. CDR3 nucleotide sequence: TGTGCCAGCAGCCGTGGGACTAGCGGGGGGAGCAATGAGCAGTTCTTC.

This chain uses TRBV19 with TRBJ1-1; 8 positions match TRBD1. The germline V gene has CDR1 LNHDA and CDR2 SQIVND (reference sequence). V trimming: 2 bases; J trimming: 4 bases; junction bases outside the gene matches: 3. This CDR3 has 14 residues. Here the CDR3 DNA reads TGTGCCAGTAGTATATGGACAGGGAGCACTGAAGCTTTCTTT. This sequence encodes CASSIWTGSTEAFF.

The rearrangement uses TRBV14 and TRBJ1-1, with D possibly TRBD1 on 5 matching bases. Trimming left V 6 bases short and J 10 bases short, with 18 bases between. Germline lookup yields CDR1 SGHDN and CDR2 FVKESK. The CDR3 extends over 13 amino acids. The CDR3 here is CASSVTVQVGAFF. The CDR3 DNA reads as TGTGCCAGCAGTGTTACAGTACAGGTCGGAGCTTTCTTT.